The 10 T cell receptor beta chains given below trace back to one sample, sequenced in a study of beta chain features in type 1 diabetes (dated by TCRdb to the late 2010s). The paper's findings and limits, for the study overall: Type 1 diabetes patients showed a moderate but significant shortening of TCRB CDR3 length in all four CD4+ subsets.

The library came from the immunoSEQ multiplex PCR assay. The entire isolated RNA was reverse transcribed using the High Capacity cDNA Reverse Transcription Kit, and thus expressed TCRB transcripts were sequenced. TCRdb took over this immuneACCESS table, retaining in-frame rearrangements with V and J assigned. Such tables are incomplete; in checked studies, under half of the missing clones stem from an unresolved V gene, and the remainder is unexplained. Here the sample has tens of thousands of clones; around 49% occur a single time. The biggest ten clones account for roughly 0.7% of the sample. These receptors are not linked to any known antigen. The sequencing sample was made of central memory CD4+ T cells from blood. Every receptor here comes from a man aged 25 to 45 with type 1 diabetes.

This chain joins TRBV4-1 and TRBJ2-1; 13 bases fit TRBD2. With V trimmed by 4 bases and J by 8 bases, 11 bases remained unmatched. Germline lookup yields CDR1 MGHRA and CDR2 YSYEKL. The CDR3 is 17 amino acids. The CDR3 DNA follows: TGCGCCAGCAGCCCCCTGGGACTAGCGGGGCGTTCGGATGAGCAGTTCTTC. Protein sequence: CASSPLGLAGRSDEQFF.

The rearrangement links TRBV10-2 to TRBJ1-1; 11 positions match TRBD1. From germline, CDR1 is WSHSY and CDR2 SAAADI. This CDR3 is 15 amino acids long. V lost 6 bases, J lost 4 bases, and 7 bases stayed unmatched. The CDR3 loop reads CASRAGTGGGTEAFF. CDR3 nucleotides: TGCGCCAGCAGAGCAGGGACAGGGGGAGGCACTGAAGCTTTCTTT.

The chain links TRBV30 to TRBJ2-7; no definite D call. The CDR3 is 11 residues long. Trimming took off 1 base at V and 4 bases at J, with 5 bases between the two ends. Per the germline V gene, CDR1 is GTSNPN and CDR2 is SVGIG (reference sequence). The chain's CDR3 is CAWSGQYEQYF. The DNA for the CDR3 is TGTGCCTGGAGTGGTCAATACGAGCAGTACTTC.

The V and J genes are TRBV5-8 and TRBJ1-1; the match to TRBD1 covers 9 bases. The CDR3 loop spans 15 amino acids. The germline V gene encodes CDR1 SGHTS and CDR2 YDEGEE. Germline trimming cut 4 bases from V and 1 base from J; bases unmatched to any gene: 5. The CDR3 nucleotides read TGTGCCAGCAGCACTACAGGGGGCAAGAACACTGAAGCTTTCTTT. Its protein is CASSTTGGKNTEAFF.

This sequence joins TRBV6-5 and TRBJ2-6; D may be TRBD2 (6 bases). Trimming left V 2 bases short and J 2 bases short, with 10 bases between. From germline, CDR1 is MNHEY and CDR2 SVGAGI. The CDR3 extends over 16 amino acids. CDR3 DNA sequence: TGTGCCAGCAGTTACCGGGGGTATACTGGGGCCAACGTCCTGACTTTC. This translates into CASSYRGYTGANVLTF.

Concerning this clone itself: This sample includes further DNA sequences coding for the same CDR3. CDR3 in amino acids: CASSFEGNEQFF. CDR3 bases: TGTGCCAGCAGTTTCGAGGGCAATGAGCAGTTCTTC. The rearrangement uses TRBV27 and TRBJ2-1; possible D gene TRBD2, 5 bases. CDR1 and CDR2 (germline): MNHEY, SMNVEV (reference sequence). Trimming removed 3 bases from V and 6 bases from J, with 6 bases in between. This CDR3 contains 12 residues.

The chain joins TRBV11-3 to TRBJ2-7; weak D call: TRBD1 (6 bases). This CDR3 has 12 amino acids. The V end lost 3 bases, the J end lost 6 bases, and 9 bases lay between the germline ends. Looked up from germline, CDR1 is SGHNT and CDR2 is YENEEA. This CDR3 reads CASSFLGAEQYF. CDR3 nucleotides: TGTGCCAGCAGCTTCCTGGGGGCCGAGCAGTACTTC.

The J gene is TRBJ2-2, the V gene TRBV2, with TRBD2 matching 14 bases. V gave up 8 bases and J gave up 1 base; unmatched junction bases: 6. Per germline, CDR1 SNHLY and CDR2 FYNNEI. The CDR3 contains 17 residues. CDR3 in amino acids: CASARTSGGKNTGELFF. CDR3 DNA: TGTGCCAGCGCAAGGACTAGCGGGGGGAAGAACACCGGGGAGCTGTTTTTT. The variable domain in full, with the rest retrieved from reference TRBV2 and TRBJ2-2, is EPEVTQTPSHQVTQMGQEVILRCVPISNHLYFYWYRQILGQKVEFLVSFYNNEISEKSEIFDDQFSVERPDGSNFTLKIRSTKLEDSAMYFCASARTSGGKNTGELFFGEGSRLTVL.

This clone was seen once. The V gene is TRBV5-8, the J gene TRBJ1-4, with 9 bases fitting TRBD1. Per germline, CDR1 SGHTS and CDR2 YDEGEE. The CDR3 is made up of 14 amino acids. After removal of 7 bases from V and 4 bases from J, the junction contained 5 bases not matched to a gene. In DNA form, the CDR3 reads TGTGCCAGCCGACTGACAGGGGGTAATGAAAAACTGTTTTTT. This sequence encodes CASRLTGGNEKLFF.

The gene calls are TRBV11-3 and TRBJ2-1; 7 bases are shared with TRBD1. The CDR3 runs to 18 residues. The trim removed 1 base at V and 0 bases at J, leaving 9 bases unmatched. The germline CDR1 and CDR2 sequences are SGHNT and YENEEA. The CDR3 DNA sequence: TGTGCCAGCAGCTTAGTCTACCCAGGGGGAAGCTCCTACAATGAGCAGTTCTTC. Protein: CASSLVYPGGSSYNEQFF.